A single sample is the source of the 29 T cell receptor beta chains below, sequenced in a study of blood T cell repertoires in COVID-19. Sequenced by immunoSEQ multiplex PCR; TCRdb stores in-frame clones only, minus some. The sample includes approximately 60,000 clones, around 80% seen only once; the top ten take approximately 5.1%. Sample: peripheral blood. The receptors stem from a human donor in a cohort sampled during active COVID-19.

This chain uses TRBV7-9 with TRBJ1-5; maybe TRBD1 (5 bases). The V end lost 2 bases, the J end lost 1 base, and 18 bases lay between the germline ends. Germline V gene data show CDR1 as SEHNR and CDR2 as FQNEAQ (reference sequence). The length of the CDR3 is 18 residues. Here the CDR3 DNA reads TGTGCCAGCAGCTTAACCCCCATGCAGGGAAACAGCAATCAGCCCCAGCATTTT. This gives the protein CASSLTPMQGNSNQPQHF.

The chain has TRBV5-1 and TRBJ1-1; TRBD1 is a possible D gene (5 bases). V was trimmed by 1 base and J by 5 bases, leaving 9 bases between them. This CDR3 contains 13 residues. CDR1 and CDR2 (germline): SGHRS, YFSETQ. The CDR3 nucleotides read TGCGCCAGCAGCTTGAACAGGAAGACTGAAGCTTTCTTT. Its protein product is CASSLNRKTEAFF.

Only a few counts were recorded for this clone. The chain couples TRBV19 to TRBJ2-2, with D possibly matching TRBD2 (5 bases). The V end was cut by 3 bases, the J end by 1 base, with 6 bases between. Per the germline V gene, CDR1 is LNHDA and CDR2 is SQIVND (reference sequence). The CDR3 extends over 14 amino acids. CDR3 sequence (DNA): TGTGCCAGTAGTATTCGGGGGAACACCGGGGAGCTGTTTTTT. Translating it yields CASSIRGNTGELFF.

CDR3 sequence (DNA): TGTGCCAGCAGCCCAACAGGGGGGACCTACGAGCAGTACTTC. Residues: CASSPTGGTYEQYF. This sequence joins TRBV7-9 and TRBJ2-7, with 8 bases identical to TRBD1. The V and J ends lost 5 bases and 2 bases, in that order; junction bases with no gene match: 5. CDR3 length equals 14 residues. CDR1 and CDR2 from the germline V gene are SEHNR and FQNEAQ (reference sequence).

This clone was detected once. The CDR3 sequence: CASSLLEFLPNQPQHF. The CDR3 DNA follows: TGTGCCAGTAGTTTACTTGAATTCCTCCCGAATCAGCCCCAGCATTTT. The chain combines TRBV19 with TRBJ1-5; D remains unclear. CDR1 and CDR2 from the germline V gene are LNHDA and SQIVND (reference sequence). This CDR3 spans 16 amino acids. V lost 5 bases and J 4 bases, leaving 18 bases between the germline ends.

The chain is built from TRBV9 and TRBJ1-2; D remains ambiguous. Trimming cost V 8 bases and J 4 bases, with 18 bases left between them. The CDR3 has 14 amino acids. Germline lookup yields CDR1 SGDLS and CDR2 YYNGEE. The CDR3 loop is CARALVRWRYGYTF. The CDR3 DNA reads TGTGCCAGAGCCCTAGTACGGTGGCGCTATGGCTACACCTTC.

The chain uses TRBV21-1 and TRBJ1-5. TRBV21-1 has pseudogene status. There are 17 residues in the CDR3. The DNA for the CDR3 is TGTGCCAGCAGCAAAGTCGGGTACAATTATAGCAATCAGCCCCAGCATTTT. It codes for CASSKVGYNYSNQPQHF.

This sequence joins TRBV5-4 and TRBJ2-3, with D tentatively TRBD2 (6 bases). Trimming shortened V by 3 bases and J by 4 bases, and 6 bases separated the two germline ends. Germline V gene lookup returns CDR1 SGHNT and CDR2 YYREEE (reference sequence). The CDR3 is made up of 12 amino acids. CDR3 sequence (DNA): TGTGCCAGCAGCTCGGGGGCAGATACGCAGTATTTT. Protein sequence: CASSSGADTQYF.

The genes are TRBV5-1 and TRBJ2-1; 7 bases match TRBD1. The CDR3 is 14 amino acids. The J segment lost 7 bases and the V segment lost 0 bases, leaving 4 bases of the junction unmatched. Germline CDR1 is SGHRS and CDR2 is YFSETQ. The CDR3 nucleotides read TGCGCCAGCAGCTTGGGTTCAGGGGGAAATGAGCAGTTCTTC. Its translation is CASSLGSGGNEQFF. Supplemented by reference TRBV5-1 and TRBJ2-1, the full variable domain reads KAGVTQTPRYLIKTRGQQVTLSCSPISGHRSVSWYQQTPGQGLQFLFEYFSETQRNKGNFPGRFSGRQFSNSRSEMNVSTLELGDSALYLCASSLGSGGNEQFFGPGTRLTVL.

The chain recombines TRBV6-5 with TRBJ1-5; no firm D call. Germline V lookup: CDR1 MNHEY, CDR2 SVGAGI. CDR3 length equals 13 residues. Deletions cut 7 bases from V and 2 bases from J, with 9 bases between. CDR3 bases: TGTGCCAGCAATAATCGTGGCAATCAGCCCCAGCATTTT. This codes for CASNNRGNQPQHF.

This clone was counted only a few times. The V gene is TRBV18, the J gene TRBJ1-3, with 8 bases lining up with TRBD1. The CDR3 runs 16 residues. The junction had 4 bases not matched to a gene; V was cut back by 3 bases and J by 0 bases. The germline CDR1 and CDR2 sequences are KGHSH and LQKENI. CDR3 bases: TGTGCCAGCTCACCGGGACAGGCCCGCTCTGGAAACACCATATATTTT. This sequence encodes CASSPGQARSGNTIYF. The full variable domain, its missing parts supplied by reference TRBV18 and TRBJ1-3, is NAGVMQNPRHLVRRRGQEARLRCSPMKGHSHVYWYRQLPEEGLKFMVYLQKENIIDESGMPKERFSAEFPKEGPSILRIQQVVRGDSAAYFCASSPGQARSGNTIYFGEGSWLTVV.

This clone showed up just once. The rearrangement uses TRBV6-1 and TRBJ2-3; 10 positions match TRBD2. The CDR3 has 17 residues. Germline loops: CDR1 MNHNS, CDR2 SASEGT. The ends lost 2 bases at V and 2 bases at J; junction bases unmatched: 7. This CDR3 reads CASSERGSGGITDTQYF. DNA of the CDR3: TGTGCCAGCAGTGAAAGGGGTAGCGGGGGGATCACAGATACGCAGTATTTT.

The chain has TRBV5-1 and TRBJ2-3; 10 bases agree with TRBD2. Germline-derived CDR1 and CDR2 are SGHRS and YFSETQ. The ends lost 5 bases at V and 5 bases at J; junction bases unmatched: 11. CDR3 length equals 16 residues. The CDR3 loop is CASSYNSGGLRDTQYF. The CDR3 nucleotides read TGCGCCAGCAGTTACAATAGCGGGGGGCTACGAGATACGCAGTATTTT.

The chain uses TRBV7-2 and TRBJ2-5, with D uncertain. Germline-derived CDR1 and CDR2 are SGHTA and FQGNSA. Trimming stripped 1 base from V and 8 bases from J, with 5 bases between. The CDR3 is 11 residues long. CDR3 nucleotides: TGTGCCAGCAGCTTAGATCCAACCCAGTACTTC. Protein: CASSLDPTQYF.

This rearrangement joins TRBV4-1 to TRBJ1-1, with 7 bases aligning to TRBD1. V shed 6 bases, J shed 1 base, and the junction held 14 bases outside the gene matches. Germline CDR1 reads MGHRA; CDR2 reads YSYEKL. The CDR3 extends over 17 amino acids. The CDR3 coding sequence is TGCGCCAGCAGGGCAATCAACTCAGGGGGAGGGAACACTGAAGCTTTCTTT. Translating it yields CASRAINSGGGNTEAFF.

The chain carries TRBV21-1 and TRBJ1-2; the table gives TRBD1 as D, unverified against the DNA. TRBV21-1 is a documented pseudogene. The CDR3 length is 16 residues. The CDR3 reads CASSPHTGQGGAGYTF. In DNA form, the CDR3 reads TGTGCCAGCAGCCCTCACACTGGACAGGGAGGTGCAGGCTACACCTTC.

The chain links TRBV5-6 to TRBJ2-5, with 10 positions matching TRBD1. In germline, CDR1 is SGHDT, CDR2 YYEEEE. The J segment lost 6 bases and the V segment lost 4 bases, leaving 6 bases of the junction unmatched. This CDR3 comprises 14 residues. CDR3 in DNA: TGTGCCAGCAGCGCGGGACAGGGGAGGAAGACCCAGTACTTC. Translation: CASSAGQGRKTQYF.

The V and J genes are TRBV29-1 and TRBJ2-7; 8 bases match TRBD1. The germline CDR1 and CDR2 sequences are SQVTM and ANQGSEA. The CDR3 sequence is 15 residues long. V lost 1 base, J lost 4 bases, and 9 bases stayed unmatched. The CDR3 DNA is TGCAGCGTTGAAGCCTGGACAGGGTTTCGGTACGAGCAGTACTTC. As protein: CSVEAWTGFRYEQYF.

On this clone itself: The germline gene is not matched at one end of the junction; a read error may be the cause. The genes are TRBV7-7 and TRBJ2-7, with D possibly TRBD1 on 5 matching bases. This CDR3 has 13 amino acids. Germline values: CDR1 SSHAT, CDR2 FNYEAQ (reference sequence). The chain's CDR3 is CASSRDRTYEQYF. CDR3 sequence (DNA): TGTGCTAGCAGTCGTGACAGAACCTACGAGCAGTACTTC. The full variable domain, in which reference TRBV7-7 and TRBJ2-7 provide the parts outside the CDR3, is GAGVSQSPRYKVTKRGQDVTLRCDPISSHATLYWYQQALGQGPEFLTYFNYEAQPDKSGLPSDRFSAERPEGSISTLTIQRTEQRDSAMYRCASSRDRTYEQYFGPGTRLTVT.

The rearrangement links TRBV27 to TRBJ1-2; D is undetermined. The germline V and J ends were trimmed by 3 bases and 3 bases, with 8 bases remaining between them. The germline V gene encodes CDR1 MNHEY and CDR2 SMNVEV (reference sequence). CDR3 length: 13 residues. This CDR3 is CASSLGRDYGYTF. The DNA of the CDR3 is TGTGCCAGCAGTTTGGGCAGAGACTATGGCTACACCTTC.

This clone came up once. This chain links TRBV2 with TRBJ2-5; D is unclear. The CDR3 covers 13 residues. V was clipped by 1 base and J by 3 bases, with 6 bases between them. CDR1 is SNHLY, CDR2 FYNNEI, per germline. DNA for the CDR3: TGTGCCAGCAGTGAAGTAACAAAAGAGACCCAGTACTTC. The encoded protein is CASSEVTKETQYF.

The rearrangement joins TRBV6-2 or TRBV6-3 to TRBJ2-3; weak D call: TRBD2 (5 bases). Between the trimmed V and J ends, which lost 4 bases and 8 bases, there was a span of 10 bases. Germline V CDR1 and CDR2: MNHEY, SVGEGT. This CDR3 has 12 amino acids. The CDR3 protein is CASSFEGGTQYF. In DNA form, the CDR3 reads TGTGCCAGCAGTTTTGAGGGTGGTACGCAGTATTTT.

The sample holds one count of this clone. The chain employs TRBV7-8 and TRBJ1-1; 11 nucleotides line up with TRBD1. The trim removed 1 base at V and 6 bases at J, leaving 4 bases unmatched. Germline V lookup: CDR1 SGHVS, CDR2 FQNEAQ. The CDR3 covers 15 residues. In nucleotides, the CDR3 is TGTGCCAGCAGCTTAGTAGTGGGACAGGGGGCTGAAGCTTTCTTT. Protein: CASSLVVGQGAEAFF.

This rearrangement joins TRBV6-5 to TRBJ2-5; 10 bases fit TRBD2. With V trimmed by 10 bases and J by 4 bases, 12 bases remained unmatched. Germline values: CDR1 MNHEY, CDR2 SVGAGI. This CDR3 spans 15 amino acids. CDR3 DNA sequence: TGTGCCACCCAGGGGAGGGCTAGCGGGGGAGAGACCCAGTACTTC. Its protein is CATQGRASGGETQYF.

This chain connects TRBV2 to TRBJ2-2; D may be TRBD2 (6 bases). V lost 3 bases, J lost 1 base, and 9 bases lay in between. The germline gives CDR1 SNHLY, CDR2 FYNNEI. The CDR3 has 15 residues. CDR3 DNA sequence: TGTGCCAGCAGTGACGCGGGAATGAACACCGGGGAGCTGTTTTTT. It codes for CASSDAGMNTGELFF.

The V and J genes are TRBV5-1 and TRBJ2-4, with D tentatively TRBD1 (6 bases). Trimming took off 6 bases at V and 6 bases at J, with 13 bases between the two ends. Germline lookup yields CDR1 SGHRS and CDR2 YFSETQ. The CDR3 contains 13 residues. CDR3 protein: CASNEQGRNIQYF. Written as DNA, the CDR3 is TGCGCCAGCAATGAACAGGGTCGAAACATTCAGTACTTC. Together with reference TRBV5-1 and TRBJ2-4, the CDR3 gives the full variable domain: KAGVTQTPRYLIKTRGQQVTLSCSPISGHRSVSWYQQTPGQGLQFLFEYFSETQRNKGNFPGRFSGRQFSNSRSEMNVSTLELGDSALYLCASNEQGRNIQYFGAGTRLSVL.

V is TRBV19 and J is TRBJ2-3; D is possibly TRBD1 (6 bases). The CDR3 runs to 14 residues. V was pared by 7 bases and J by 3 bases, with 14 bases between. From germline, CDR1 is LNHDA and CDR2 SQIVND (reference sequence). CDR3 sequence: CASTNTGRTDTQYF. CDR3 nucleotide sequence: TGTGCCAGTACTAATACAGGGCGGACAGATACGCAGTATTTT. Full variable domain (rest looked up from reference TRBV19 and TRBJ2-3): DGGITQSPKYLFRKEGQNVTLSCEQNLNHDAMYWYRQDPGQGLRLIYYSQIVNDFQKGDIAEGYSVSREKKESFPLTVTSAQKNPTAFYLCASTNTGRTDTQYFGPGTRLTVL.

This clone has more than one count but fewer than ten. CDR3 coding DNA: TGTGCCAGCAGCCCAAGGGCCGGGAACGGCTATGGCTACACCTTC. This encodes CASSPRAGNGYGYTF. The rearrangement joins TRBV7-6 to TRBJ1-2, with D unclear. The V gene's germline CDR1 is SGHVS and CDR2 FNYEAQ. Between the trimmed V and J ends, which lost 5 bases and 4 bases, there was a span of 17 bases. This CDR3 comprises 15 residues.

The chain uses TRBV7-9 and TRBJ2-3; perhaps TRBD2 as D (6 bases). Germline loops: CDR1 SEHNR, CDR2 FQNEAQ (reference sequence). This CDR3 is built from 14 residues. Trimming cost V 1 base and J 5 bases, with 10 bases left between them. CDR3 residues: CASSLGGVVDTQYF. Here the CDR3 DNA reads TGTGCCAGCAGCTTAGGCGGGGTGGTAGATACGCAGTATTTT.